These 30 T cell receptor beta chains were sequenced from one sample in a study of blood T cells in healthy people across ages. Together with a sample-barcoded 5' primer, a J-beta primer mix was included in a second PCR lasting about 6 to 11 cycles. One entry per CDR3 protein, called by TCRdb with MiXCR from the 5' RACE reads. The table lists roughly 1,800,000 distinct CDR3 sequences, about 50% of them singletons. The specimen sequenced was blood. These receptors were taken from a middle-aged woman in good health.

The rearrangement uses TRBV7-9 and TRBJ2-1, with 16 bases identical to TRBD2. Germline trimming cut 1 base from V and 3 bases from J; bases unmatched to any gene: 6. Per the germline V gene, CDR1 is SEHNR and CDR2 is FQNEAQ (reference sequence). There are 19 residues in the CDR3. CDR3 sequence reads: CASSLGGTSGGAFYNEQFF. The CDR3 nucleotides read TGTGCCAGCAGCTTAGGCGGGACTAGCGGGGGGGCCTTCTACAATGAGCAGTTCTTC.

This clonotype was found many times. J is TRBJ2-4 and V is TRBV6-2 or TRBV6-3, with no clear D. The CDR3 covers 16 residues. Germline CDR1 MNHEY, CDR2 SVGEGT. V was trimmed by 5 bases and J by 0 bases, leaving 14 bases between them. CDR3 in amino acids: CASSPRLLRAKNIQYF. The CDR3 DNA follows: TGTGCCAGCAGTCCCCGGCTCCTGCGAGCCAAAAACATTCAGTACTTC.

This clonotype occurred many times. The chain employs TRBV9 and TRBJ2-5; 7 bases fit TRBD2. The V gene end was trimmed by 3 bases and the J gene end by 1 base; junction bases not matched to a gene: 3. Looked up from germline, CDR1 is SGDLS and CDR2 is YYNGEE. This CDR3 is 14 amino acids long. In DNA, the CDR3 is TGTGCCAGCAGCGCGTCGGGGGGCCAAGAGACCCAGTACTTC. This gives the protein CASSASGGQETQYF.

This chain connects TRBV18 to TRBJ2-1, with D perhaps being TRBD1 or TRBD2 (5 bases each). CDR1 is KGHSH and CDR2 is LQKENI in the germline V gene. The CDR3 has 15 amino acids. The V and J ends lost 5 bases and 5 bases respectively, with 16 bases between them. The CDR3 region is CASSNRDGIDNEQFF. CDR3 nucleotide sequence: TGTGCCAGCTCAAACCGGGACGGGATCGACAATGAGCAGTTCTTC.

V gene TRBV5-6 combines with J gene TRBJ2-1, with 9 bases fitting TRBD2. With V trimmed by 0 bases and J by 15 bases, 4 bases remained unmatched. CDR1 and CDR2 from the germline V gene are SGHDT and YYEEEE. The CDR3 totals 12 residues. The CDR3 loop reads CASSLGSGGLFF. The CDR3 nucleotides are TGTGCCAGCAGCTTGGGTAGCGGGGGTTTGTTCTTC.

This clonotype was observed a handful of times. The chain has TRBV10-3 and TRBJ2-3, with 8 bases that match TRBD1. V lost 6 bases to trimming and J lost 0 bases; unmatched junction nucleotides: 5. This CDR3 spans 15 amino acids. CDR1 and CDR2 (germline): ENHRY, SYGVKD. CDR3 sequence: CAIRYGQGSTDTQYF. The CDR3 DNA reads as TGTGCCATCAGGTATGGACAGGGTAGCACAGATACGCAGTATTTT.

This chain uses TRBV12-3 or TRBV12-4 with TRBJ1-5; D is undetermined. V lost 5 bases to trimming and J lost 4 bases, with 9 bases between them. This CDR3 has 13 amino acids. The DNA for the CDR3 is TGTGCCAGCAGTGTACAGATGAATCAGCCCCAGCATTTT. It codes for CASSVQMNQPQHF.

The rearrangement uses TRBV7-2 and TRBJ2-1, with D hard to call. Germline V gene lookup returns CDR1 SGHTA and CDR2 FQGNSA. This CDR3 is 15 amino acids long. V was shortened by 7 bases and J by 5 bases, with 18 bases between the two germline ends. CDR3 region: CASTPKGPTNNEQFF. CDR3 in DNA: TGTGCCAGCACCCCAAAGGGCCCGACGAACAATGAGCAGTTCTTC.

This CDR3 is CSALDRGEQYF. The CDR3 DNA reads as TGCAGTGCTTTGGACAGGGGTGAGCAGTACTTC. The chain links TRBV20-1 to TRBJ2-7, with 9 bases fitting TRBD1. The V and J ends lost 5 bases and 7 bases, in that order; junction bases with no gene match: 3. The CDR3 sequence is 11 residues long. Germline V gene data show CDR1 as DFQATT and CDR2 as SNEGSKA (reference sequence).

This clonotype was seen a handful of times. V is TRBV7-2 and J is TRBJ2-5, with D unresolved. The V end lost 5 bases, the J end lost 5 bases, and 18 bases lay between the germline ends. This CDR3 is built from 15 residues. Germline-derived CDR1 and CDR2 are SGHTA and FQGNSA. CDR3 protein: CASSTLASEWETQYF. The CDR3 coding sequence is TGTGCCAGCAGCACCCTCGCCTCGGAATGGGAGACCCAGTACTTC.

The chain links TRBV11-2 to TRBJ2-7; D may correspond to TRBD1 or TRBD2 (6 bases each). CDR3 size: 14 residues. Germline V lookup: CDR1 SGHAT, CDR2 FQNNGV. V dropped 7 bases and J dropped 5 bases, with 18 bases sitting between them. In DNA, the CDR3 is TGTGCCAGCACCCACAACCCGGGGGCCCACGAGCAGTACTTC. Its translation: CASTHNPGAHEQYF.

The chain has TRBV25-1 and TRBJ1-6; no clear D. Between the trimmed V and J ends, which lost 2 bases and 9 bases, there was a span of 8 bases. The germline CDR1 and CDR2 sequences are MGHDK and SYGVNS. The CDR3 runs to 13 residues. This CDR3 is CASSEQRVSPLHF. CDR3 DNA: TGTGCCAGCAGTGAACAGCGGGTTTCACCCCTCCACTTT. Drawing the rest from reference TRBV25-1 and TRBJ1-6, the complete variable domain is EADIYQTPRYLVIGTGKKITLECSQTMGHDKMYWYQQDPGMELHLIHYSYGVNSTEKGDLSSESTVSRIRTEHFPLTLESARPSHTSQYLCASSEQRVSPLHFGNGTRLTVT.

This clonotype appeared a few times. The J gene is TRBJ1-2, the V gene TRBV5-1; D might be TRBD1 (6 bases). The V gene lost 4 bases and the J gene lost 5 bases, with 24 bases spanning the gap. CDR3 size: 17 residues. Germline lookup yields CDR1 SGHRS and CDR2 YFSETQ. CDR3 protein: CASSTTGTNRMTYGYTF. The CDR3 bases are TGCGCCAGCAGCACGACCGGGACAAACCGCATGACTTATGGCTACACCTTC. Full variable domain (rest looked up from reference TRBV5-1 and TRBJ1-2): KAGVTQTPRYLIKTRGQQVTLSCSPISGHRSVSWYQQTPGQGLQFLFEYFSETQRNKGNFPGRFSGRQFSNSRSEMNVSTLELGDSALYLCASSTTGTNRMTYGYTFGSGTRLTVV.

The V call is TRBV29-1, the J call TRBJ2-5, with 7 bases that match TRBD2. This CDR3 comprises 12 residues. Germline CDR1 SQVTM, CDR2 ANQGSEA. The J segment lost 11 bases and the V segment lost 7 bases, leaving 13 bases of the junction unmatched. The CDR3 region has the DNA TGCAGCGGTGGGGGGGTCTACAATGAGCAGTACTTC. Translating gives CSGGGVYNEQYF.

V and J are TRBV12-3 or TRBV12-4 and TRBJ1-2; 7 positions match TRBD1. Germline trimming cut 6 bases from V and 2 bases from J; bases unmatched to any gene: 9. The CDR3 spans 15 residues. CDR3 sequence: CASSGRGQPNYGYTF. CDR3 nucleotide sequence: TGTGCCAGCAGCGGCCGGGGACAGCCGAACTATGGCTACACCTTC.

About this clonotype itself: Likely a read error: the CDR3 ends without its conserved phenylalanine or tryptophan. This rearrangement joins TRBV20-1 to TRBJ2-1; 10 bases fit TRBD1. The CDR3 is 13 amino acids. V lost 4 bases to trimming and J lost 9 bases; unmatched junction nucleotides: 6. The germline gives CDR1 DFQATT, CDR2 SNEGSKA (reference sequence). The CDR3 is CSATGQGWGEQFL. CDR3 DNA sequence: TGCAGTGCTACGGGACAGGGGTGGGGTGAGCAGTTCTTA.

The gene calls are TRBV29-1 and TRBJ2-1; D is uncertain. Deletions cut 5 bases from V and 15 bases from J, with 14 bases between. The CDR3 has 10 amino acids. Germline loops: CDR1 SQVTM, CDR2 ANQGSEA. The CDR3 DNA reads as TGCAGCGTTTGGGGTCCAAAGGGGTTCTTC. This sequence encodes CSVWGPKGFF.

The rearrangement joins TRBV28 to TRBJ2-1; D is perhaps TRBD2 (5 bases). The germline CDR1 and CDR2 sequences are MDHEN and SYDVKM. CDR3 length equals 12 residues. Trimming took 0 bases from V and 11 from J, leaving 8 bases between them. In nucleotides, the CDR3 is TGTGCCAGCAGTTTATGGGGGAGCAAGCAGTTCTTC. As protein: CASSLWGSKQFF.

The chain joins TRBV18 to TRBJ2-5; 8 nucleotides align to TRBD1. TRBJ2-7 matches the DNA end more closely, so the J call is doubtful. The CDR3 runs to 14 residues. Per germline, CDR1 KGHSH and CDR2 LQKENI. The CDR3 nucleotides read TGTGCCAGCTCGATCGACAGGGGCCAATACGAGCAGTACTTC. Residues: CASSIDRGQYEQYF.

The CDR3 here is CASKPDRSSNQPQHF. In DNA, the CDR3 is TGTGCCAGCAAACCCGACAGGTCTAGCAATCAGCCCCAGCATTTT. This chain connects TRBV2 to TRBJ1-5, with a weak D call TRBD1 (6 bases). V was shortened by 7 bases and J by 0 bases, with 13 bases between the two germline ends. CDR3 length: 15 residues. Germline lookup yields CDR1 SNHLY and CDR2 FYNNEI.

The chain carries TRBV2 and TRBJ2-5; D is perhaps TRBD1 (5 bases). This CDR3 is built from 13 residues. From germline, CDR1 is SNHLY and CDR2 FYNNEI. Trimming removed 4 bases at V and 3 bases at J, with 9 bases between. CDR3 bases: TGTGCCAGCAGTGCTGACAGCAAAGAGACCCAGTACTTC. Protein sequence: CASSADSKETQYF.

This clonotype was picked up a small number of times. This chain links TRBV7-2 with TRBJ2-1; a weak D match, TRBD2 (5 bases). Germline values: CDR1 SGHTA, CDR2 FQGNSA. The CDR3 length is 17 residues. The V gene lost 2 bases and the J gene lost 1 base, with 15 bases spanning the gap. This CDR3 reads CASSLTFLARSYNEQFF. The CDR3 nucleotides are TGTGCCAGCAGCTTAACTTTCCTAGCAAGATCCTACAATGAGCAGTTCTTC.

This clonotype was counted only a few times. This chain joins TRBV28 and TRBJ2-7; D is undetermined. The CDR3 loop spans 13 amino acids. Deletions cut 4 bases from V and 3 bases from J, with 10 bases between. Germline V gene data show CDR1 as MDHEN and CDR2 as SYDVKM. CDR3 in amino acids: CASSSMDGYEQYF. CDR3 nucleotide sequence: TGTGCCAGCAGTTCTATGGACGGCTACGAGCAGTACTTC.

This clonotype was seen more than once but under ten times. The V call is TRBV20-1, the J call TRBJ2-1; 7 bases are a match to TRBD2. CDR1 and CDR2 from the germline V gene are DFQATT and SNEGSKA (reference sequence). This CDR3 has 15 amino acids. Trimming removed 3 bases from V and 2 bases from J; junction bases left unmatched: 7. The chain's CDR3 is CSASSGVGPYNEQFF. The CDR3 region has the DNA TGCAGTGCTAGCAGCGGGGTAGGGCCCTACAATGAGCAGTTCTTC.

V gene TRBV7-9 combines with J gene TRBJ1-1; D might be TRBD1 (5 bases). V was clipped by 6 bases and J by 4 bases, with 18 bases between them. CDR1 and CDR2 from the germline V gene are SEHNR and FQNEAQ (reference sequence). This CDR3 has 15 residues. CDR3 sequence (DNA): TGTGCCAGCAGACCGACTCGCGGGGCGTTCACTGAAGCTTTCTTT. Protein product: CASRPTRGAFTEAFF.

The chain has TRBV7-9 and TRBJ1-2, with D possibly matching TRBD1 (5 bases). The germline gives CDR1 SEHNR, CDR2 FQNEAQ (reference sequence). This CDR3 comprises 14 residues. V was pared by 7 bases and J by 4 bases, with 16 bases between. CDR3 protein: CASNLGETTYGYTF. The CDR3, as DNA: TGTGCCAGCAACTTGGGGGAGACAACCTATGGCTACACCTTC.

The chain is built from TRBV4-1 and TRBJ2-5, with TRBD1 as a possible D gene (6 bases). Between the trimmed V and J ends, which lost 5 bases and 0 bases, there was a span of 16 bases. Germline CDR1 is MGHRA and CDR2 is YSYEKL. The CDR3 covers 16 residues. In DNA, the CDR3 is TGCGCCAGCAGCGGTAGGGGGACGTTTGACCAAGAGACCCAGTACTTC. Amino acids: CASSGRGTFDQETQYF.

To note about this clonotype: A single base separates this from a much larger clone, so it may be a read error. The rearrangement joins TRBV3-1 to TRBJ1-1, with 7 bases identical to TRBD1. The CDR3 runs to 14 residues. Germline V gene lookup returns CDR1 LGHDT and CDR2 YNNKEL (reference sequence). Trimming at V came to 4 bases and at J to 5 bases, leaving 7 bases not matched to a gene. This CDR3 is CASSPGQRGTEAFF. DNA of the CDR3: TGTGCCAGCAGCCCGGGACAGCGAGGAACTGAAGCTTTCTTT.

This clonotype was counted a few times. The chain couples TRBV28 to TRBJ2-3; D call uncertain. Germline values: CDR1 MDHEN, CDR2 SYDVKM. With 7 bases removed from V and 4 bases from J, the gap between germline ends came to 12 bases. The CDR3 extends over 13 amino acids. CDR3 nucleotide sequence: TGTGCCAGCACCGAAAAGTTCCCAGATACGCAGTATTTT. This translates into CASTEKFPDTQYF. The full variable domain, with the rest looked up from reference TRBV28 and TRBJ2-3, is DVKVTQSSRYLVKRTGEKVFLECVQDMDHENMFWYRQDPGLGLRLIYFSYDVKMKEKGDIPEGYSVSREKKERFSLILESASTNQTSMYLCASTEKFPDTQYFGPGTRLTVL.

The rearrangement joins TRBV28 to TRBJ1-2, with 8 bases matching TRBD1. Germline trimming cut 6 bases from V and 3 bases from J; bases unmatched to any gene: 6. The CDR3 consists of 14 residues. CDR1 is MDHEN and CDR2 is SYDVKM in the germline V gene. The CDR3 is CASSTGGVDYGYTF. CDR3 nucleotides: TGTGCCAGCAGCACAGGGGGGGTCGACTATGGCTACACCTTC.